This TCR beta chain was profiled in a study of regulatory T cells in long-lasting Graves disease. Background on the study: Antithyroid drug intake by newly diagnosed Graves' patients had lasted under 3 months.

This CDR3 comprises 17 residues. Trimming took off 4 bases at V and 2 bases at J, with 18 bases between the two ends. CDR1 and CDR2 from the germline V gene are SGHVS and FQNEAQ. This clonotype was counted between two and nine times. Its antigen is still unknown. The time point here: newly diagnosed GD, antithyroid drugs for less than 3 months. RNA isolated from PBMCs was used to make the TCR library. Findings and caveats of the study: New patients shared roughly 1,000 public clonotypes, and persistent patients shared more, with approximately 2,600.

For TCR beta, libraries came from iRepertoire HTBI primers and Arm-PCR of CDR3 regions. Each CDR3 protein is one row after TCRdb ran MiXCR on the multiplex PCR reads. The sample carries about 420,000 distinct CDR3 sequences, about a sixth recorded once. In addition, the sample was reused for a study of T cells in Graves' hyperthyroidism and ophthalmopathy. That study adds: The HTBI primer set was used in a first-round RT-PCR of the TCR CDR3. Ophthalmopathy prediction by the model preceded onset by a median approximately six months.

This rearrangement joins TRBV7-8 to TRBJ1-5, with unresolved D. Sample: peripheral blood mononuclear cells (PBMCs), taken at new diagnosis, from a patient treated with antithyroid drugs. The clonotype originates from a woman younger than 35 with Graves disease. CDR3 DNA: TGTGCCAGCAGCTCCCCCAGAGGGTTGGAGGGCAATCAGCCCCAGCATTTT. Amino acid sequence: CASSSPRGLEGNQPQHF.